This T cell receptor (beta chain) was captured in a study of blood T cell repertoires in COVID-19. This CDR3 spans 14 amino acids. Germline V gene lookup returns CDR1 SEHNR and CDR2 FQNEAQ (reference sequence). With 5 bases clipped from V and 6 bases from J, the junction kept 5 bases outside the gene matches. The assay was immunoSEQ multiplex PCR, and TCRdb's table has in-frame clones only and misses some. The data show around 160,000 clones, 70% to 90% seen once. This clonotype was sampled from a man aged 55-75 years with acute or convalescent COVID-19. The chain couples TRBV7-9 to TRBJ2-5, with TRBD1 identical over 11 bases. Sample: peripheral blood. The DNA of the CDR3 is TGTGCCAGCAGCACCGGGACAGGGGGGCAGACCCAGTACTTC. Its translation: CASSTGTGGQTQYF. Full variable domain (rest looked up from reference TRBV7-9 and TRBJ2-5): DTGVSQNPRHKITKRGQNVTFRCDPISEHNRLYWYRQTLGQGPEFLTYFQNEAQLEKSRLLSDRFSAERPKGSFSTLEIQRTEQGDSAMYLCASSTGTGGQTQYFGPGTRLLVL.